These T cell receptor beta chains were read from a single sample in a study of Ad26.COV2.S vaccination and SARS-CoV-2 variants. This table comes from immunoSEQ multiplex PCR, and its TCRdb copy is limited to in-frame clones, with some not included. The table lists hundreds of thousands of clones, around 89% of them singletons. The sample here was peripheral blood, taken in a trial of Ad26.COV2.S vaccine versus placebo. These receptors were obtained from a person between 18 and 65 years old who received the Ad26.COV2.S COVID-19 vaccine or a placebo. Both conserved end residues are part of each CDR3. The D gene is left open where the match is weak. A clone size is listed for some rows: how often the clone was seen (once, few, many), or a class if it is expanded.

>NA|NA|TRBV18|TRBJ2-1
CASSSDLNEQFF
TGTGCCAGCTCATCGGACCTGAATGAGCAGTTCTTC
>NA|NA|TRBV5-1|TRBJ2-7
CASSAQAGGSSSYEQYF
TGCGCCAGCAGCGCGCAGGCGGGCGGGTCGAGCTCCTACGAGCAGTACTTC
>NA|NA|TRBV5-5|TRBJ1-4
CASSLFLAEKLFF
TGTGCCAGCAGCTTGTTTCTTGCTGAAAAACTGTTTTTT
>NA|NA|TRBV9|TRBJ1-6
CASSETGGDSPLHF
TGTGCCAGCAGCGAGACAGGCGGGGATTCACCCCTCCACTTT
>NA|NA|TRBV7-8|TRBJ2-3
CASSQTGVPDTQYF
TGTGCCAGCAGCCAGACGGGGGTTCCAGATACGCAGTATTTT
>TRBD1|NA|TRBV29-1|TRBJ2-1
CSADRDYNEQFF
TGCAGCGCAGACAGGGACTACAATGAGCAGTTCTTC
>NA|NA|TRBV19|TRBJ2-1
CASRDDRSYNEQFF
TGTGCCAGTAGGGATGACAGGTCCTACAATGAGCAGTTCTTC
>NA|NA|TRBV6-5|TRBJ2-7
CAATWDQGLEQYF
TGTGCCGCCACCTGGGACCAAGGCCTCGAGCAGTACTTC
>TRBD1|NA|TRBV10-3|TRBJ2-3
CAISGQGRSNTQYF
TGTGCCATCAGTGGACAGGGTCGGTCAAATACGCAGTATTTT
>TRBD1|NA|TRBV5-1|TRBJ2-7
CASSWTGPYEQYF
TGCGCCAGCAGCTGGACAGGCCCCTACGAGCAGTACTTC
>TRBD1|NA|TRBV11-2|TRBJ1-2
CASRGPRDRGYYGYTF
TGTGCCAGCAGGGGTCCCCGGGACAGGGGATACTATGGCTACACCTTC
>TRBD1|NA|TRBV30|TRBJ2-7
CACRDSSSYEQYF
TGTGCCTGTCGGGACAGTAGCTCCTACGAGCAGTACTTC
>NA|NA|TRBV11-1|TRBJ1-4
CASRARGFDEEKLFF
TGTGCCAGCAGAGCTAGGGGTTTCGACGAAGAAAAACTGTTTTTT
>NA|NA|TRBV18|TRBJ2-5
CASSPQQETQYF
TGTGCCAGCTCACCACAACAAGAGACCCAGTACTTC
>NA|NA|TRBV28|TRBJ1-6
CASSLGNSPLHF
TGTGCCAGCAGTTTAGGCAATTCACCCCTCCACTTT
>TRBD1|NA|TRBV6-5|TRBJ2-7
CASSYSATGAYEQYF
TGTGCCAGCAGTTACTCGGCAACAGGGGCCTACGAGCAGTACTTC
>TRBD1|NA|TRBV6-2/TRBV6-3|TRBJ1-1
CASSSLRGHTEAFF
TGTGCCAGCAGTTCATTAAGGGGGCATACTGAAGCTTTCTTT
>TRBD2|NA|TRBV7-2|TRBJ2-1
CASSLGEPGLAGSEQFF
TGTGCCAGCAGCTTGGGGGAACCGGGACTAGCGGGCTCTGAGCAGTTCTTC
>NA|NA|TRBV4-1|TRBJ2-3
CASSPGGGPYTDTQYF
TGCGCCAGCAGCCCAGGAGGGGGGCCCTACACAGATACGCAGTATTTT
>NA|NA|TRBV19|TRBJ2-1
CASSMGQGWDNEQFF
TGTGCCAGTAGTATGGGGCAGGGGTGGGACAATGAGCAGTTCTTC
>TRBD1|NA|TRBV2|TRBJ1-6
CANGQGNSPLHF
TGTGCCAACGGACAGGGAAATTCACCCCTCCACTTT
>NA|NA|TRBV2|TRBJ2-6
CASSEGGADSGANVLTF
TGTGCCAGCAGTGAAGGGGGAGCGGACTCTGGGGCCAACGTCCTGACTTTC
>NA|NA|TRBV3-1/TRBV3-2|TRBJ1-2
CASSRTEGGYTF
TGTGCCAGCAGCCGGACCGAAGGGGGCTACACCTTC
>NA|NA|TRBV5-5|TRBJ2-1
CASSLDLGSYNEQFF
TGTGCCAGCAGCTTGGATCTAGGCTCTTACAATGAGCAGTTCTTC
>TRBD1|NA|TRBV24-1|TRBJ1-1
CATMQNGRQGAREAFF
TGTGCCACCATGCAAAATGGTAGACAGGGGGCGAGGGAAGCTTTCTTT
>NA|NA|TRBV6-1|TRBJ1-3
CASSERTTGNTIYF
TGTGCCAGCAGTGAAAGAACCACTGGAAACACCATATATTTT
>TRBD1|NA|TRBV19|TRBJ2-2
CASSGQITTGELFF
TGTGCCAGTTCGGGACAGATAACCACCGGGGAGCTGTTTTTT
>TRBD1|NA|TRBV7-9|TRBJ2-1
CASSLDRGDEQFF
TGTGCCAGCAGCTTGGACAGGGGCGATGAGCAGTTCTTC
>NA|NA|TRBV6-1|TRBJ1-2
CASSEGQQRRGYTF
TGTGCCAGCAGTGAAGGACAGCAGAGAAGGGGCTACACCTTC
>NA|NA|TRBV28|TRBJ1-4
CASTKVTGFGEKLFF
TGTGCCAGCACAAAGGTCACAGGGTTTGGCGAAAAACTGTTTTTT
>NA|NA|TRBV3-1/TRBV3-2|TRBJ1-1
CASSQDQDTEAFF
TGTGCCAGCAGCCAAGATCAGGACACTGAAGCTTTCTTT
>TRBD1|NA|TRBV6-2/TRBV6-3|TRBJ2-7
CASSLQGARYEQYF
TGTGCCAGCAGTCTACAGGGGGCGCGATACGAGCAGTACTTC
>NA|NA|TRBV11-1|TRBJ2-7
CASSLRGPYEQYF
TGTGCCAGCAGCCTTCGAGGCCCCTACGAGCAGTACTTC
>TRBD1|NA|TRBV5-1|TRBJ2-3
CASSQGQTTDTQYF
TGCGCCAGCAGCCAGGGACAGACCACAGATACGCAGTATTTT
>NA|NA|TRBV18|TRBJ1-4
CASSPPSGEKLFF
TGTGCCAGCTCACCACCGTCGGGAGAAAAACTGTTTTTT
>NA|few|TRBV6-5|TRBJ2-2
CASSYSNRNTGELFF
TGTGCCAGCAGTTACTCGAACAGGAACACCGGGGAGCTGTTTTTT
>TRBD1|NA|TRBV27|TRBJ1-1
CASTRQGRGNTEAFF
TGTGCCAGCACCAGACAGGGGCGAGGGAACACTGAAGCTTTCTTT
>TRBD2|NA|TRBV7-9|TRBJ2-1
CASSFSSGRDNEQFF
TGTGCCAGCAGCTTCTCTAGCGGACGCGACAATGAGCAGTTCTTC
>NA|NA|TRBV9|TRBJ2-2
CASSVGSRGDGELFF
TGTGCCAGCAGCGTAGGATCTAGGGGGGACGGGGAGCTGTTTTTT
>NA|NA|TRBV9|TRBJ2-7
CASTGTNYEQYF
TGTGCCAGCACCGGGACAAACTACGAGCAGTACTTC
>TRBD1|NA|TRBV6-6|TRBJ1-6
CASSYSQGDESPLHF
TGTGCCAGCAGTTACTCACAGGGGGACGAGTCACCCCTCCACTTT
>TRBD1|once|TRBV10-1|TRBJ1-4
CASSESFWPHGQGEKLFF
TGCGCCAGCAGTGAGTCGTTTTGGCCCCACGGACAGGGCGAAAAACTGTTTTTT
>NA|NA|TRBV7-2|TRBJ1-6
CASSRTAYNSPLHF
TGTGCCAGCAGCCGGACGGCCTATAATTCACCCCTCCACTTT
>TRBD1|NA|TRBV4-2|TRBJ2-3
CASSQDPQGSGDTQYF
TGTGCCAGCAGCCAAGATCCACAGGGGAGTGGAGATACGCAGTATTTT
>NA|NA|TRBV4-1|TRBJ2-1
CASSQEDFYNEQFF
TGCGCCAGCAGCCAAGAAGACTTCTACAATGAGCAGTTCTTC
>NA|NA|TRBV7-2|TRBJ1-1
CASSLAVGNTEAFF
TGTGCCAGCAGCTTAGCGGTAGGGAACACTGAAGCTTTCTTT
>NA|NA|TRBV9|TRBJ2-3
CASSPSVGATDTQYF
TGTGCCAGCAGCCCATCGGTAGGGGCCACAGATACGCAGTATTTT
>NA|NA|TRBV5-1|TRBJ2-7
CASRPTGVRVGVYEQYF
TGCGCCAGCAGGCCCACCGGAGTCCGGGTGGGGGTCTACGAGCAGTACTTC
>NA|NA|TRBV27|TRBJ1-5
CASRPYSNQPQHF
TGTGCCAGCAGACCCTACAGTAATCAGCCCCAGCATTTT
>TRBD2|few|TRBV4-1|TRBJ2-1
CASSQRAGGLNEQFF
TGCGCCAGCAGCCAAAGAGCGGGAGGCCTCAATGAGCAGTTCTTC
>NA|NA|TRBV6-5|TRBJ2-7
CASSYGGRTYEQYF
TGTGCCAGCAGTTACGGGGGCCGGACCTACGAGCAGTACTTC
>TRBD1|once|TRBV19|TRBJ1-6
CASSPGQGDSPLHF
TGTGCCAGTAGTCCGGGACAGGGGGACTCACCCCTCCACTTT
>NA|NA|TRBV2|TRBJ1-1
CASRGGSKDTEAFF
TGTGCCAGCAGGGGGGGTAGCAAGGACACTGAAGCTTTCTTT
>NA|NA|TRBV7-2|TRBJ1-2
CASSLVATADNYGYTF
TGTGCCAGCAGCTTAGTGGCTACAGCCGACAATTATGGCTACACCTTC
>NA|NA|TRBV4-1|TRBJ2-5
CASSHSSYYQETQYF
TGCGCCAGCAGCCACTCCTCATATTACCAAGAGACCCAGTACTTC
>NA|NA|TRBV19|TRBJ2-7
CASSVTGTREQYF
TGTGCCAGTAGTGTTACAGGGACTCGGGAGCAGTACTTC
>NA|NA|TRBV5-1|TRBJ2-2
CASSLVETGGELFF
TGCGCCAGCAGCTTGGTAGAGACAGGCGGGGAGCTGTTTTTT
>TRBD2|NA|TRBV3-1/TRBV3-2|TRBJ2-1
CASSHRIAGGTYNEQFF
TGTGCCAGCAGCCATCGGATAGCGGGAGGGACCTACAATGAGCAGTTCTTC
>TRBD1|NA|TRBV5-1|TRBJ1-1
CASSLVRTGDAEAFF
TGCGCCAGCAGCTTGGTTCGGACAGGGGACGCTGAAGCTTTCTTT